A single sample is the source of the 18 T cell receptor beta chains below, sequenced in a study of cytomegalovirus exposure and HLA in healthy donors. The assay was immunoSEQ multiplex PCR, and TCRdb's table has in-frame clones only and misses some. The repertoire holds 100,000 to 120,000 clones, approximately 95% seen once, with around 0.65% in the top ten. Sequencing was done on a sample of PBMCs. The source of these receptors is a woman aged 18-29 years in good health and CMV-seronegative.

The gene calls are TRBV28 and TRBJ2-7, with D perhaps matching TRBD2 (5 bases). Between the trimmed V and J ends, which lost 7 bases and 0 bases, there was a span of 10 bases. Germline-derived CDR1 and CDR2 are MDHEN and SYDVKM. CDR3 length: 13 amino acids. In DNA form, the CDR3 reads TGTGCCAGCACCTCAAGCGGCTCCTACGAGCAGTACTTC. This encodes CASTSSGSYEQYF.

The genes are TRBV10-3 and TRBJ2-7; 12 nucleotides match TRBD2. The J segment lost 6 bases and the V segment lost 5 bases, leaving 5 bases of the junction unmatched. Germline V gives CDR1 ENHRY, CDR2 SYGVKD. CDR3 size: 14 residues. The DNA of the CDR3 is TGTGCCATCAGTAGACTAGCGGGGGATCCCGAGCAGTACTTC. Encoded protein: CAISRLAGDPEQYF.

Only one count was recorded for this clone. The chain uses TRBV4-2 and TRBJ2-5, with TRBD2 identical over 12 bases. Germline CDR1 and CDR2: LGHNA and YNFKEQ. This CDR3 comprises 16 residues. With V trimmed by 1 base and J by 4 bases, 4 bases remained unmatched. CDR3 sequence: CASSQASGGAGETQYF. The CDR3 coding sequence is TGTGCCAGCAGCCAAGCTAGCGGGGGGGCAGGAGAGACCCAGTACTTC.

V and J are TRBV28 and TRBJ2-1; a weak D match, TRBD2 (5 bases). CDR1 and CDR2 from the germline V gene are MDHEN and SYDVKM. This CDR3 comprises 14 residues. V gave up 6 bases and J gave up 5 bases, with 14 bases separating them. Written as DNA, the CDR3 is TGTGCCAGCAGAACGGGGTTGGCGAACAATGAGCAGTTCTTC. It encodes CASRTGLANNEQFF. Full variable domain (missing parts from reference TRBV28 and TRBJ2-1): DVKVTQSSRYLVKRTGEKVFLECVQDMDHENMFWYRQDPGLGLRLIYFSYDVKMKEKGDIPEGYSVSREKKERFSLILESASTNQTSMYLCASRTGLANNEQFFGPGTRLTVL.

V usage is TRBV13 and J usage is TRBJ2-3, with 11 nucleotides matching TRBD2. CDR3 size: 15 residues. V shed 4 bases, J shed 5 bases, and the junction held 5 bases outside the gene matches. Germline V gene lookup returns CDR1 PRHDT and CDR2 FYEKMQ (reference sequence). CDR3 sequence: CASSSLAGGIDTQYF. In nucleotides, the CDR3 is TGTGCCAGCAGCTCCCTAGCGGGGGGTATAGATACGCAGTATTTT.

The chain couples TRBV15 to TRBJ2-7; tentative D call: TRBD1 (5 bases). V gave up 2 bases and J gave up 4 bases, with 9 bases separating them. The CDR3 contains 13 residues. CDR1 is LNHNV and CDR2 is YYDKDF in the germline V gene (reference sequence). In nucleotides, the CDR3 is TGTGCCACCAGCAGAAATCGACAGTACGAGCAGTACTTC. Translating gives CATSRNRQYEQYF.

The V call is TRBV5-1, the J call TRBJ1-2, with 7 bases fitting TRBD1. In germline, CDR1 is SGHRS, CDR2 YFSETQ. Trimming cost V 4 bases and J 0 bases; bases outside gene matches: 9. The CDR3 runs 16 residues. For the CDR3, the DNA is TGCGCCAGCAGCCCTGGACAGGCATTAGCTAACTATGGCTACACCTTC. It translates to CASSPGQALANYGYTF.

This chain connects TRBV9 to TRBJ1-2, with 8 bases fitting TRBD1. The V segment lost 4 bases and the J segment 4 bases; nucleotides outside the gene matches: 3. This CDR3 region has 13 residues. CDR1 is SGDLS, CDR2 YYNGEE, per germline. This chain's CDR3 is CASSPGQGYGYTF. The CDR3, as DNA: TGTGCCAGCAGCCCCGGACAGGGCTATGGCTACACCTTC.

The CDR3 sequence is CASWTRGRGTGELFF. Written as DNA, the CDR3 is TGTGCCAGTTGGACCAGGGGGCGCGGCACCGGGGAGCTGTTTTTT. The chain couples TRBV7-8 to TRBJ2-2, with 8 bases matching TRBD1. Germline loops: CDR1 SGHVS, CDR2 FQNEAQ. The CDR3 loop spans 15 amino acids. V gave up 9 bases and J gave up 4 bases; unmatched junction bases: 10.

The chain links TRBV5-4 to TRBJ2-1, with unresolved D. Germline values: CDR1 SGHNT, CDR2 YYREEE (reference sequence). This CDR3 has 15 amino acids. Deletions cut 4 bases from V and 3 bases from J, with 14 bases between. The DNA of the CDR3 is TGTGCCAGCAGCATAGGCGGTGGCCTCTACAATGAGCAGTTCTTC. Its protein product is CASSIGGGLYNEQFF.

This chain uses TRBV7-2 with TRBJ2-3, with D possibly being TRBD2 (5 bases). V was clipped by 5 bases and J by 2 bases, with 17 bases between them. The germline CDR1 and CDR2 sequences are SGHTA and FQGNSA. CDR3 size: 16 residues. CDR3 loop: CASSQVRGGNTDTQYF. The DNA of the CDR3 is TGTGCCAGCAGCCAAGTCCGGGGTGGAAACACAGATACGCAGTATTTT. Drawing the rest from reference TRBV7-2 and TRBJ2-3, the complete variable domain is GAGVSQSPSNKVTEKGKDVELRCDPISGHTALYWYRQSLGQGLEFLIYFQGNSAPDKSGLPSDRFSAERTGGSVSTLTIQRTQQEDSAVYLCASSQVRGGNTDTQYFGPGTRLTVL.

This chain joins TRBV27 and TRBJ1-6, with 11 bases fitting TRBD1. Germline V gene data show CDR1 as MNHEY and CDR2 as SMNVEV (reference sequence). This CDR3 has 17 residues. J lost 10 bases, V lost 1 base, and 9 bases had no gene match. The CDR3 nucleotides read TGTGCCAGCAGTTTATGGGTGGACAGGGGGCCAGGGTCACCCCTCCACTTT. Its protein is CASSLWVDRGPGSPLHF.

This clone was counted a single time. This chain links TRBV9 with TRBJ2-5, with a tentative D call TRBD2 (7 bases). The V gene's germline CDR1 is SGDLS and CDR2 YYNGEE. The CDR3 spans 15 residues. Between the trimmed V and J ends, which lost 0 bases and 5 bases, there was a span of 14 bases. The CDR3 protein is CASSVEVGGRETQYF. The CDR3 nucleotides are TGTGCCAGCAGCGTAGAGGTGGGGGGGCGCGAGACCCAGTACTTC.

This clone showed up just once. The V and J genes are TRBV7-2 and TRBJ1-6; tentatively, D is TRBD1 (5 bases). Deletions cut 5 bases from V and 3 bases from J, with 14 bases between. Looked up from germline, CDR1 is SGHTA and CDR2 is FQGNSA. The CDR3 is 16 amino acids. The CDR3 coding sequence is TGTGCCAGCAGCCGACAGACATACATCTATAATTCACCCCTCCACTTT. Protein sequence: CASSRQTYIYNSPLHF.

CDR3 bases: TGTGCCAGTACCCCATGGCCGAGACAGGGAAGTCAGCCCCAGCATTTT. Its translation: CASTPWPRQGSQPQHF. The V gene is TRBV19, the J gene TRBJ1-5, with TRBD1 identical over 7 bases. The V gene's germline CDR1 is LNHDA and CDR2 SQIVND (reference sequence). V lost 7 bases to trimming and J lost 6 bases; unmatched junction nucleotides: 15. The CDR3 totals 16 residues.

This chain uses TRBV6-5 with TRBJ2-3, with D perhaps TRBD1 (6 bases). Per germline, CDR1 MNHEY and CDR2 SVGAGI. The CDR3 runs 13 residues. V was cut by 7 bases and J by 8 bases, with 16 bases left in between. As DNA, the CDR3 is TGTGCCAGCACTCCTACTAGGGGGATTACGCAGTATTTT. Amino acids: CASTPTRGITQYF.

This chain uses TRBV7-3 with TRBJ2-2, with 7 bases identical to TRBD2. CDR3 length: 12 amino acids. The trim removed 6 bases at V and 6 bases at J, leaving 1 base unmatched. The germline CDR1 and CDR2 sequences are SGHTA and FQGTGA. Here the CDR3 reads CASRRGSGELFF. The CDR3 DNA sequence: TGTGCCAGCAGGCGGGGGTCCGGGGAGCTGTTTTTT. Variable domain in full (rest from reference TRBV7-3 and TRBJ2-2): GAGVSQTPSNKVTEKGKYVELRCDPISGHTALYWYRQSLGQGPEFLIYFQGTGAADDSGLPNDRFFAVRPEGSVSTLKIQRTERGDSAVYLCASRRGSGELFFGEGSRLTVL.

This clone was found once. V and J are TRBV21-1 and TRBJ2-3; the table gives TRBD2 as D, unverified against the DNA. TRBV21-1 is classified as a pseudogene. This CDR3 contains 13 residues. The CDR3, as DNA: TGTGCCAGCACGTTTCGGTTCACAGATACGCAGTATTTT. Protein sequence: CASTFRFTDTQYF.